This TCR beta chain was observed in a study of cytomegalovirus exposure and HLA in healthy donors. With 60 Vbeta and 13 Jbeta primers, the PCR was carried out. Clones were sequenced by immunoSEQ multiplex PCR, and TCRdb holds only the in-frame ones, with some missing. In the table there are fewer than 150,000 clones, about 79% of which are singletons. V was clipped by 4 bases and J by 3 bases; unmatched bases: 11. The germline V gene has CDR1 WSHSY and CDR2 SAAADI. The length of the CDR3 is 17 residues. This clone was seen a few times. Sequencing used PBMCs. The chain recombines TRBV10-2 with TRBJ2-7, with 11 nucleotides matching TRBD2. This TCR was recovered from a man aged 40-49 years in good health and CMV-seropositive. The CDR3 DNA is TGCGCCAGCAGTGCGGACCCGAGACTAGCGGGAAACTACGAGCAGTACTTC. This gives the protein CASSADPRLAGNYEQYF.